Listed below are T cell receptor beta chains from one sample, sequenced in a study of T cells after posttransplantation cyclophosphamide. Method: immunoSEQ multiplex PCR; TCRdb's copy keeps in-frame clones and lacks some. The table lists 25,000 to 35,000 clones, roughly 90% of them singletons. Sequencing was performed on PBMCs. The receptors derive from a woman in her 40s with a blood cancer, CMV-positive, and with a related stem cell donor. Both conserved end residues are trimmed from each CDR3. The order of the fields is V gene, J gene, CDR3 protein.

TRBV6-5	TRBJ2-7	ASKGQRSYEQY
TRBV10-3	TRBJ2-3	AIRPSGLAGEKDTQY
TRBV27	TRBJ2-1	ASSSGVHEQF
TRBV4-1	TRBJ2-7	ASSLRQGSNEQY
TRBV28	TRBJ1-3	ASSLVRSSGNTIY
TRBV4-2	TRBJ2-5	ASSQEGSGGYQETQY
TRBV5-4	TRBJ2-1	ASSFISGGGEQF
TRBV6-1	TRBJ2-7	ASSEGGGAYEQY
TRBV19	TRBJ1-5	ASSITGRSYQPQH
TRBV4-1	TRBJ2-7	ASSQELLRGSGEQY
TRBV29-1	TRBJ2-2	SVGDRGNTGELF
TRBV11-2	TRBJ2-3	ASWTSGGFISTDTQY
TRBV5-1	TRBJ2-5	ASSRSTFGQGSGTQY
TRBV5-1	TRBJ2-2	ASSFPGNTGELF
TRBV28	TRBJ1-5	ASSAGRGSWYSNQPQH
TRBV27	TRBJ1-2	ATLRAQGAGYT
TRBV5-1	TRBJ2-3	ASSLGLAGLTDTQY
TRBV29-1	TRBJ2-1	SVTFRVYNEQF
TRBV7-9	TRBJ1-1	ASSLARDRGTEAF
TRBV28	TRBJ2-1	ASSSYRVEQF
TRBV7-9	TRBJ2-2	ASSPYYRVGQNTGELF
TRBV29-1	TRBJ2-7	SVSLKLHGEQY
TRBV4-2	TRBJ1-2	ASSQEVGERGYT